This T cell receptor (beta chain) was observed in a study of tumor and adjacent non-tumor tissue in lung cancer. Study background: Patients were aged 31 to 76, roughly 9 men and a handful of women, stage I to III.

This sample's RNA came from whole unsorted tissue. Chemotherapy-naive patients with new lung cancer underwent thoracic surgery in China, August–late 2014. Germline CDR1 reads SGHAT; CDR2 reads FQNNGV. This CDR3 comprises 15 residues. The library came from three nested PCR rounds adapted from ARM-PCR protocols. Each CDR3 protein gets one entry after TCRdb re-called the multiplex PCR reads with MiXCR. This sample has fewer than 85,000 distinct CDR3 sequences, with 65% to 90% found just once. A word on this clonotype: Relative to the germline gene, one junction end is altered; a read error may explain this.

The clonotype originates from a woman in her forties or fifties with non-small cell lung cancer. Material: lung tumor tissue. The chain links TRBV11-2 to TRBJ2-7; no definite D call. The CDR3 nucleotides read TGTGCCAGCTGCTTAGCTGTGTGCCCGTCCTACGAGCAGTACTTC. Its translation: CASCLAVCPSYEQYF.